This T cell receptor beta chain comes out of a study of T-cell memory formation after mild COVID-19. The CDR3 totals 12 residues. With 4 bases removed from V and 6 bases from J, the gap between germline ends came to 7 bases. Germline-derived CDR1 and CDR2 are SEHNR and FQNEAQ (reference sequence). TCRdb called the 5' RACE reads again in MiXCR, with one record for every CDR3 protein. The data contain a few hundred thousand distinct CDR3 sequences, around a tenth of them singletons. At least ten counts were recorded for this clonotype. The V call is TRBV7-9, the J call TRBJ2-1; D unresolved. The sequence was collected from a man in his late teens or twenties who had mild COVID-19 (a few samples of this study predate the infection). Cell type and time point are not known. Sequenced sample: PBMCs or a T cell subset sorted from them (not recorded which). The CDR3 is CASSSLGNEQFF. The DNA of the CDR3 is TGTGCCAGCAGCTCCCTAGGCAATGAGCAGTTCTTC. Full variable domain (missing parts from reference TRBV7-9 and TRBJ2-1): DTGVSQNPRHKITKRGQNVTFRCDPISEHNRLYWYRQTLGQGPEFLTYFQNEAQLEKSRLLSDRFSAERPKGSFSTLEIQRTEQGDSAMYLCASSSLGNEQFFGPGTRLTVL.